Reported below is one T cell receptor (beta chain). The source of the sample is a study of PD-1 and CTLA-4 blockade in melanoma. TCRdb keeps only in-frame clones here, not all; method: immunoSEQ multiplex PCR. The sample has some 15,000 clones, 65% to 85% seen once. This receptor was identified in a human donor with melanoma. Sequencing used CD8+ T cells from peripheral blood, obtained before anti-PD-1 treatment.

The CDR3 bases are TGTGCCAGCAGCCTGCGCTCACACGAGCAGTACTTC. It yields the protein CASSLRSHEQYF. The V gene is TRBV7-8, the J gene TRBJ2-7, with D hard to call. Trimming cost V 5 bases and J 5 bases, with 10 bases left between them. CDR1 and CDR2 from the germline V gene are SGHVS and FQNEAQ. CDR3 length: 12 residues.